This T cell receptor (beta chain) was sequenced during a study of shared clonotypes between healthy human individuals. Overall study: There were three CD4 naive, three CD4 memory, two CD8 naive and one CD8 memory plates per donor.

V lost 2 bases to trimming and J lost 3 bases, with 14 bases between them. CDR1 and CDR2 (germline): GTSNPN, SVGIG (reference sequence). The CDR3 has 14 amino acids. Naivety among CD8 cells was defined by CD45RO negativity and positive CCR7 selection, thereby excluding terminally differentiated effector memory CD45RA+ cells. Researchers ran the assay at a deep level. As processed by the authors: Junction-only sequences without quality scores came from ImmunoSEQ, so filtering differed. Generated by immunoSEQ multiplex PCR, the TCRdb table keeps only in-frame clones and is missing some. V and J calls and clone size are as listed in that table; D and trimming were resolved from the DNA. The table records about 2 million clones, approximately 94% of them present only once.

This chain connects TRBV30 to TRBJ2-7; D tentatively fits TRBD1 or TRBD2 (5 bases each). The sample comprised naive CD8+ T cells sorted from blood. The TCR comes from a man aged 18 to 29 in good health. CDR3 protein: CAWSLQMGDYEQYF. CDR3 nucleotide sequence: TGTGCCTGGAGTCTACAGATGGGGGACTACGAGCAGTACTTC.